The 10 T cell receptor beta chains presented below share a single source sample, sequenced in a study of blood T cell repertoires in COVID-19. The method was immunoSEQ multiplex PCR; TCRdb's version includes in-frame clones alone and lacks a portion of them. The table includes roughly 100,000 clones, more than 90% detected once. Sequencing was performed on peripheral blood. The receptors here all came from a woman aged 45-60 years with COVID-19, enrolled during active disease.

Only one count was recorded for this clone. The V call is TRBV9, the J call TRBJ1-5, with 10 nucleotides matching TRBD1. V trimming: 3 bases; J trimming: 6 bases; junction bases outside the gene matches: 6. The CDR3 runs to 15 residues. Germline V gene lookup returns CDR1 SGDLS and CDR2 YYNGEE. The CDR3 is CASSAGTGEGQPQHF. Here the CDR3 DNA reads TGTGCCAGCAGCGCAGGGACAGGGGAAGGTCAGCCCCAGCATTTT.

The chain carries TRBV6-2 or TRBV6-3 and TRBJ1-5; 8 positions match TRBD1. With 2 bases clipped from V and 2 bases from J, the junction kept 11 bases outside the gene matches. The CDR3 extends over 18 amino acids. Per the germline V gene, CDR1 is MNHEY and CDR2 is SVGEGT. CDR3 nucleotide sequence: TGTGCCAGCAGTTACGGGGCAGGGGGCCCCCCAGGCAATCAGCCCCAGCATTTT. Encoded protein: CASSYGAGGPPGNQPQHF.

V is TRBV6-1 and J is TRBJ2-7; possible D gene TRBD1, 6 bases. Germline V CDR1 and CDR2: MNHNS, SASEGT. The CDR3 consists of 13 residues. Trimming left V 3 bases short and J 0 bases short, with 6 bases between. The chain's CDR3 is CASSDRGSYEQYF. As DNA, the CDR3 is TGTGCCAGCAGTGACAGGGGCTCCTACGAGCAGTACTTC.

This sequence joins TRBV19 and TRBJ1-5; 7 bases line up with TRBD1. The CDR3 is 17 residues long. The germline gives CDR1 LNHDA, CDR2 SQIVND (reference sequence). V dropped 4 bases and J dropped 3; count of bases not matched to a gene: 12. In DNA form, the CDR3 reads TGTGCCAGTAGTAGGCGGAGAACAGGGGTTAACAATCAGCCCCAGCATTTT. Its protein product is CASSRRRTGVNNQPQHF. The entire variable domain, with the rest obtained from reference TRBV19 and TRBJ1-5, is as follows: DGGITQSPKYLFRKEGQNVTLSCEQNLNHDAMYWYRQDPGQGLRLIYYSQIVNDFQKGDIAEGYSVSREKKESFPLTVTSAQKNPTAFYLCASSRRRTGVNNQPQHFGDGTRLSIL.

The rearrangement links TRBV19 to TRBJ2-6, with D possibly matching TRBD1 (6 bases). CDR3 length: 16 amino acids. V lost 3 bases and J 4 bases, leaving 13 bases between the germline ends. Per the germline V gene, CDR1 is LNHDA and CDR2 is SQIVND (reference sequence). The CDR3, as DNA: TGTGCCAGTAGTATTAATACAGGGACAGGGGCCAACGTCCTGACTTTC. Its protein product is CASSINTGTGANVLTF.

The genes are TRBV27 and TRBJ1-3; maybe TRBD1 (6 bases). Germline V lookup: CDR1 MNHEY, CDR2 SMNVEV (reference sequence). V was pared by 5 bases and J by 7 bases, with 18 bases between. CDR3 size: 15 residues. Here the CDR3 reads CASSMTGPPWNTIYF. In nucleotides, the CDR3 is TGTGCCAGCAGTATGACAGGTCCCCCCTGGAACACCATATATTTT.

This rearrangement joins TRBV30 to TRBJ1-4; D call uncertain. The V end lost 0 bases, the J end lost 7 bases, and 6 bases lay between the germline ends. There are 12 residues in the CDR3. The germline V gene has CDR1 GTSNPN and CDR2 SVGIG (reference sequence). Here the CDR3 reads CAWSVSFEKLFF. CDR3 bases: TGTGCCTGGAGTGTTTCGTTTGAAAAACTGTTTTTT.

The chain recombines TRBV13 with TRBJ1-1, with 7 positions matching TRBD1. The CDR3 extends over 15 amino acids. Germline values: CDR1 PRHDT, CDR2 FYEKMQ (reference sequence). V was clipped by 2 bases and J by 1 base; unmatched bases: 4. CDR3 sequence (DNA): TGTGCCAGCAGCTTAAGGGGGCTTGGGAACACTGAAGCTTTCTTT. This encodes CASSLRGLGNTEAFF.

This chain connects TRBV5-1 to TRBJ1-1; 10 positions agree with TRBD1. CDR1 is SGHRS, CDR2 YFSETQ, per germline. The V segment lost 2 bases and the J segment 5 bases; nucleotides outside the gene matches: 6. The CDR3 totals 15 residues. The CDR3 nucleotides are TGCGCCAGCAGCTTCCGACAGGGGGCGAGAACTGAAGCTTTCTTT. It encodes CASSFRQGARTEAFF. Full variable domain (remainder filled in from reference TRBV5-1 and TRBJ1-1): KAGVTQTPRYLIKTRGQQVTLSCSPISGHRSVSWYQQTPGQGLQFLFEYFSETQRNKGNFPGRFSGRQFSNSRSEMNVSTLELGDSALYLCASSFRQGARTEAFFGQGTRLTVV.

The chain employs TRBV10-3 and TRBJ2-2; D call uncertain. Trimming pared 2 bases from V and 4 bases from J, leaving 8 bases between. CDR1 ENHRY and CDR2 SYGVKD come from the germline V gene. The CDR3 has 14 residues. The CDR3 coding sequence is TGTGCCATCAGTGAGGAGAGGTTCACCGGGGAGCTGTTTTTT. This sequence encodes CAISEERFTGELFF.